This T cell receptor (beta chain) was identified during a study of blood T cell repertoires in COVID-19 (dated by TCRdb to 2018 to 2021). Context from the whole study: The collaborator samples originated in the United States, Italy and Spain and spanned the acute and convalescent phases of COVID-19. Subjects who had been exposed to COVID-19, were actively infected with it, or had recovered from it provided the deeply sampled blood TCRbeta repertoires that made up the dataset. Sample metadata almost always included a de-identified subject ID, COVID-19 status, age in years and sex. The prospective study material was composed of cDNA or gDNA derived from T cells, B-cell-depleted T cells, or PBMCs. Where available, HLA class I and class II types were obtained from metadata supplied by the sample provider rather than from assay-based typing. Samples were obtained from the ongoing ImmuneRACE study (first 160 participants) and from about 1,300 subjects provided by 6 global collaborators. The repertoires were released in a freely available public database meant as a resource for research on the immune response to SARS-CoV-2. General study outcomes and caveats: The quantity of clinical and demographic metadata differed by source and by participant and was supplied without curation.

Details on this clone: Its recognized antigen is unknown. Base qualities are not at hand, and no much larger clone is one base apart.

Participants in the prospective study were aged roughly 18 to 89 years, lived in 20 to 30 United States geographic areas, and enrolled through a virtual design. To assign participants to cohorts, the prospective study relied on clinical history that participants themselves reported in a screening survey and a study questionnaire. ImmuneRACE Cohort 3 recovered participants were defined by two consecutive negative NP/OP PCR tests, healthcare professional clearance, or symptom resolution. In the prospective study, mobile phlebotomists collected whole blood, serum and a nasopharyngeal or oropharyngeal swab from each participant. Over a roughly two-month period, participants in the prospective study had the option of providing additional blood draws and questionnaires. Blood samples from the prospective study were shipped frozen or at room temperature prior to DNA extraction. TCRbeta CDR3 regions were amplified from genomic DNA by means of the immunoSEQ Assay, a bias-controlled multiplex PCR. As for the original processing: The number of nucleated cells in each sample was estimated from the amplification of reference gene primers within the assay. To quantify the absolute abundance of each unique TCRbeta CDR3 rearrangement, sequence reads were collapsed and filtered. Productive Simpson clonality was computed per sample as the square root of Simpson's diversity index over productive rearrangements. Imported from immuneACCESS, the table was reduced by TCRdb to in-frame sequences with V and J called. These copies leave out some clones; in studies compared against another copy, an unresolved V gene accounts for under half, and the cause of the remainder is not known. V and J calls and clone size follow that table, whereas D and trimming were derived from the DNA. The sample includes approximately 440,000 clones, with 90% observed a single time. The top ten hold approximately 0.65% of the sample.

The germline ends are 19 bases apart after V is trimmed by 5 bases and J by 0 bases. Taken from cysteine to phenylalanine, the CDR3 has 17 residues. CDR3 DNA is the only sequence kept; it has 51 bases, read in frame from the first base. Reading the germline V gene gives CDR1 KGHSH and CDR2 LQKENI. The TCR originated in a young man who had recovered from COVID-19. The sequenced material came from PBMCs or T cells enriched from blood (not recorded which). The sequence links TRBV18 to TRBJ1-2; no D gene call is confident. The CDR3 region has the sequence CASSVTDSRRANYGYTF. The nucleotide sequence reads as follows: TGTGCCAGCTCAGTTACCGACTCACGACGGGCTAACTATGGCTACACCTTC.